Below are 20 T cell receptor beta chains sequenced from a single sample in a study of identical twins. In TCRdb, the 5' RACE reads were re-called with MiXCR into one record per CDR3 protein. This sample carries 250,000 to 300,000 distinct CDR3 sequences, around 8.8% of them seen once, and the ten largest clones take 2.5% to 3.5%. This same sample was also part of a study on yellow fever vaccine responses in identical twins.

Sequencing was carried out using CD8+ T cells sorted from blood. These receptors originate from a woman between 18 and 30 years old in good health.

This clonotype turned up a few times. The chain recombines TRBV14 with TRBJ2-7; D possibly uses TRBD1 or TRBD2 (5 bases each). The CDR3 runs to 14 residues. Germline loops: CDR1 SGHDN, CDR2 FVKESK. With 0 bases removed from V and 6 bases from J, the gap between germline ends came to 12 bases. The CDR3 nucleotides are TGTGCCAGCAGCCAAGACGGGACCCTCCTCGAGCAGTACTTC. This codes for CASSQDGTLLEQYF. The full variable domain, completed using reference TRBV14 and TRBJ2-7, is EAGVTQFPSHSVIEKGQTVTLRCDPISGHDNLYWYRRVMGKEIKFLLHFVKESKQDESGMPNNRFLAERTGGTYSTLKVQPAELEDSGVYFCASSQDGTLLEQYFGPGTRLTVT.

This clonotype has just a few counts. The chain combines TRBV7-2 with TRBJ2-7; tentatively, D is TRBD1 (6 bases). Germline CDR1 is SGHTA and CDR2 is FQGNSA. The germline V and J ends were trimmed by 5 bases and 2 bases, with 19 bases remaining between them. CDR3 length equals 16 residues. DNA of the CDR3: TGTGCCAGCAGCGCGCTACAGGGAGAATGGACCTACGAGCAGTACTTC. It specifies CASSALQGEWTYEQYF.

In this sample, this clonotype turned up a few times. The chain recombines TRBV7-6 with TRBJ2-1; D ambiguous. The ends were cut back, 4 bases at V and 9 bases at J, with 22 bases in the middle. The CDR3 runs 16 residues. Germline lookup yields CDR1 SGHVS and CDR2 FNYEAQ. DNA for the CDR3: TGTGCCAGCAGCTCAACAAATCAGAGACGTCCCTTTGAGCAGTTCTTC. It encodes CASSSTNQRRPFEQFF. The whole variable domain, remainder taken from reference TRBV7-6 and TRBJ2-1, is GAGVSQSPRYKVTKRGQDVALRCDPISGHVSLYWYRQALGQGPEFLTYFNYEAQQDKSGLPNDRFSAERPEGSISTLTIQRTEQRDSAMYRCASSSTNQRRPFEQFFGPGTRLTVL.

DNA for the CDR3: TGTGCCAGCAGCTTCTTCCACGGGCACTCCTACGAGCAGTACTTC. The encoded protein is CASSFFHGHSYEQYF. This sequence joins TRBV7-2 and TRBJ2-7; no clear D gene. This CDR3 contains 15 residues. The germline gives CDR1 SGHTA, CDR2 FQGNSA. V was cut by 3 bases and J by 0 bases, with 12 bases left in between.

In this sample, this clonotype turned up a few times. The chain uses TRBV7-9 and TRBJ1-1, with D possibly TRBD1 on 5 matching bases. Germline V lookup: CDR1 SEHNR, CDR2 FQNEAQ (reference sequence). This CDR3 comprises 15 residues. The V end was cut by 5 bases, the J end by 3 bases, with 16 bases between. This chain's CDR3 is CASSPLAGIDTEAFF. The CDR3 DNA follows: TGTGCCAGCAGCCCCTTGGCAGGGATAGACACTGAAGCTTTCTTT.

This clonotype was counted only a few times. The gene calls are TRBV7-9 and TRBJ2-1; TRBD1 matches 11 bases. The CDR3 loop spans 17 amino acids. V dropped 5 bases and J dropped 2; count of bases not matched to a gene: 8. Germline V lookup: CDR1 SEHNR, CDR2 FQNEAQ (reference sequence). This chain's CDR3 is CASSPPPGQGAYNEQFF. Written as DNA, the CDR3 is TGTGCCAGCAGCCCACCTCCGGGACAGGGGGCCTACAATGAGCAGTTCTTC.

This sequence joins TRBV24-1 and TRBJ2-5; no firm D call. V lost 1 base, J lost 5 bases, and 10 bases lay in between. The CDR3 length is 14 residues. The germline V gene has CDR1 KGHDR and CDR2 SFDVKD. The DNA of the CDR3 is TGTGCCACCAGTGATTTTTCGGGTAGGGAGACCCAGTACTTC. It codes for CATSDFSGRETQYF.

The chain uses TRBV20-1 and TRBJ1-2; D is possibly TRBD1 (5 bases). V shed 6 bases and J shed 6 bases, with 17 bases lying between them. The CDR3 is made up of 13 amino acids. Germline loops: CDR1 DFQATT, CDR2 SNEGSKA (reference sequence). CDR3 bases: TGCAGTGCAGAGGGGATCATGGGGGATGGCTACACCTTC. This encodes CSAEGIMGDGYTF.

This clonotype showed up just a few times. The J gene is TRBJ2-7, the V gene TRBV4-2, with D tentatively TRBD1 (6 bases). CDR3 length: 16 amino acids. V was cut by 0 bases and J by 3 bases, with 15 bases left in between. Germline V gene data show CDR1 as LGHNA and CDR2 as YNFKEQ. Written as DNA, the CDR3 is TGTGCCAGCAGCCAAGACCCCTCTCCCAGGGGCTACGAGCAGTACTTC. Translated, it gives CASSQDPSPRGYEQYF.

There are a few counts of this clonotype. The chain employs TRBV11-1 and TRBJ2-3; 9 bases map to TRBD2. V was clipped by 4 bases and J by 2 bases; unmatched bases: 19. The CDR3 is 20 residues long. Germline values: CDR1 SGHAT, CDR2 FQDESV (reference sequence). The CDR3 bases are TGTGCCAGCAGCTCAACACGCCTAGCGGGGCCCGTTGGAACCACAGATACGCAGTATTTT. This gives the protein CASSSTRLAGPVGTTDTQYF.

This clonotype appeared many times. The chain has TRBV5-1 and TRBJ2-2; 7 bases line up with TRBD1. V was pared by 1 base and J by 3 bases, with 9 bases of the junction left unmatched. The CDR3 sequence is 17 residues long. Germline V gene sequence: CDR1 SGHRS, CDR2 YFSETQ. In DNA form, the CDR3 reads TGCGCCAGCAGCTTGCGGGCGACAGGGCGCGACACCGGGGAGCTGTTTTTT. This codes for CASSLRATGRDTGELFF.

This clonotype showed up just a few times. J is TRBJ2-7 and V is TRBV2; D remains unclear. The germline V and J ends were trimmed by 8 bases and 6 bases, with 14 bases remaining between them. CDR1 is SNHLY, CDR2 FYNNEI, per germline. The CDR3 consists of 12 residues. The DNA of the CDR3 is TGTGCCAGCGACGGGCCGCAAGGCGAGCAGTACTTC. It yields the protein CASDGPQGEQYF.

This clonotype has a count of ten or more. The rearrangement uses TRBV12-3 or TRBV12-4 and TRBJ2-2; D is possibly TRBD1 (6 bases). The CDR3 contains 16 residues. V lost 5 bases and J 0 bases, leaving 13 bases between the germline ends. The CDR3 sequence is CASSTLDSTNTGELFF. CDR3 DNA: TGTGCCAGCAGTACCCTGGACAGCACGAACACCGGGGAGCTGTTTTTT.

This clonotype was detected ten times or more. The chain has TRBV29-1 and TRBJ2-7; possibly TRBD2 for D (5 bases). This CDR3 spans 12 amino acids. Germline values: CDR1 SQVTM, CDR2 ANQGSEA. V lost 2 bases and J 0 bases, leaving 5 bases between the germline ends. This chain's CDR3 is CSVETSSYEQYF. CDR3 nucleotide sequence: TGCAGCGTTGAAACTAGCTCCTACGAGCAGTACTTC.

Comments on this clonotype: A read error may explain this, as a much larger clone is one base away. The chain employs TRBV15 and TRBJ2-1; the D gene is possibly TRBD1 (6 bases). Germline CDR1 and CDR2: LNHNV and YYDKDF (reference sequence). V gave up 5 bases and J gave up 7 bases, with 15 bases separating them. The length of the CDR3 is 14 residues. The CDR3 coding sequence is TGTGCCACCAGCCCAGGGGCCTGGAGGAATGAGCAGTTCTTC. Its protein is CATSPGAWRNEQFF. Based on the CDR3 plus reference TRBV15 and TRBJ2-1, the full variable domain is DAMVIQNPRYQVTQFGKPVTLSCSQTLNHNVMYWYQQKSSQAPKLLFHYYDKDFNNEADTPDNFQSRRPNTSFCFLDIRSPGLGDTAMYLCATSPGAWRNEQFFGPGTRLTVL.

The chain employs TRBV7-9 and TRBJ2-2; 11 bases map to TRBD1. Germline assignment: CDR1 SEHNR and CDR2 FQNEAQ (reference sequence). The J segment lost 7 bases and the V segment lost 3 bases, leaving 4 bases of the junction unmatched. This CDR3 has 15 amino acids. The CDR3 region has the DNA TGTGCCAGCAGCTTCTCGGACAGGGGGCGCGGGGAGCTGTTTTTT. Amino acids: CASSFSDRGRGELFF. Based on the CDR3 plus reference TRBV7-9 and TRBJ2-2, the full variable domain is DTGVSQNPRHKITKRGQNVTFRCDPISEHNRLYWYRQTLGQGPEFLTYFQNEAQLEKSRLLSDRFSAERPKGSFSTLEIQRTEQGDSAMYLCASSFSDRGRGELFFGEGSRLTVL.

The genes are TRBV6-5 and TRBJ2-7; TRBD2 is a possible D gene (5 bases). Germline loops: CDR1 MNHEY, CDR2 SVGAGI. The CDR3 covers 14 residues. Trimming took off 2 bases at V and 3 bases at J, with 11 bases between the two ends. CDR3 nucleotides: TGTGCCAGCAGTTACCTTCCAGAGGGCTACGAGCAGTACTTC. It translates to CASSYLPEGYEQYF.

This clonotype was seen at least ten times. The J gene is TRBJ1-1, the V gene TRBV24-1; D is uncertain. Trimming pared 5 bases from V and 3 bases from J, leaving 15 bases between. This CDR3 contains 15 residues. Germline V gene lookup returns CDR1 KGHDR and CDR2 SFDVKD. As DNA, the CDR3 is TGTGCCACCAGTGCGGGGTCGGCGGGGTACACTGAAGCTTTCTTT. It codes for CATSAGSAGYTEAFF.

This clonotype was seen a handful of times. The chain recombines TRBV28 with TRBJ2-2, with a possible D match to TRBD1 (5 bases). This CDR3 spans 16 amino acids. The germline V and J ends were trimmed by 7 bases and 2 bases, with 17 bases remaining between them. Per the germline V gene, CDR1 is MDHEN and CDR2 is SYDVKM. The CDR3 sequence: CASTGVRQSNTGELFF. CDR3 sequence (DNA): TGTGCCAGCACCGGCGTTAGACAGAGTAACACCGGGGAGCTGTTTTTT.

This clonotype has a handful of counts. J is TRBJ2-1 and V is TRBV29-1; D call uncertain. Germline CDR1 is SQVTM and CDR2 is ANQGSEA. V lost 4 bases, J lost 9 bases, and 7 bases lay in between. The length of the CDR3 is 10 residues. The CDR3 loop reads CSVAGTEQFF. The CDR3 nucleotides are TGCAGCGTTGCAGGAACTGAGCAGTTCTTC.